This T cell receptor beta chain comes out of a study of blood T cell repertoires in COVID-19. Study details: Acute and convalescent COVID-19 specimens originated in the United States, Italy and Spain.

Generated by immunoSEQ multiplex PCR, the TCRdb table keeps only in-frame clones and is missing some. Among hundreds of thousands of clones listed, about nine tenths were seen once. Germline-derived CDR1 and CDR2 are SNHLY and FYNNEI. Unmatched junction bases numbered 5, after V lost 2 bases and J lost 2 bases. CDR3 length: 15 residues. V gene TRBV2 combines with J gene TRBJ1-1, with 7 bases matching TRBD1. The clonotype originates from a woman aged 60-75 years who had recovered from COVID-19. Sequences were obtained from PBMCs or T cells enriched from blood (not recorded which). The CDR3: CASSEYNRGNTEAFF. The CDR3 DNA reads TGTGCCAGCAGTGAATATAACAGGGGCAACACTGAAGCTTTCTTT.